The T cell receptor (beta chain) under discussion was sequenced for a study of technical replicates of blood from several donors. This clone was detected a few times. Assay: immunoSEQ multiplex PCR; the TCRdb copy retains only in-frame clones and omits some. The data show more than 60,000 clones, around nine tenths seen once. The V gene's germline CDR1 is MNHEY and CDR2 SVGAGI. V lost 5 bases to trimming and J lost 0 bases, with 11 bases between them. The CDR3 runs to 14 residues. The receptor was isolated from a human donor in good health. Some clones in this sample may be carry-over from other donors' samples. The specimen was PBMCs. This chain uses TRBV6-5 with TRBJ2-7; tentative D call: TRBD2 (6 bases). In DNA, the CDR3 is TGTGCCAGCAGTCTAGCGAGGAGCTCCTACGAGCAGTACTTC. Translation gives CASSLARSSYEQYF.